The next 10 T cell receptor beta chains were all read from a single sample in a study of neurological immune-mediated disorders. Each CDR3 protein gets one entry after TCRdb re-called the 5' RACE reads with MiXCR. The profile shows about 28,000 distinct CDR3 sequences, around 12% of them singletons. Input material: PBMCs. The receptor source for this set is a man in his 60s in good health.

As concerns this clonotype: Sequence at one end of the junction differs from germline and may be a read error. The CDR3 reads CARSLALQGYEQYF. The CDR3 DNA is TGCGCCAGAAGCTTGGCCTTACAGGGCTACGAACAGTACTTC. The gene calls are TRBV5-1 and TRBJ2-7; a possible D gene is TRBD1 (6 bases). The CDR3 extends over 14 amino acids. Germline V gives CDR1 SGHRS, CDR2 YFSETQ.

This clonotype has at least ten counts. Here the CDR3 reads CASSGQGMGSPLHF. As DNA, the CDR3 is TGTGCCAGCAGTGGACAGGGGATGGGTTCACCCCTCCACTTT. This chain links TRBV2 with TRBJ1-6, with 8 bases identical to TRBD1. Per germline, CDR1 SNHLY and CDR2 FYNNEI. V was pared by 4 bases and J by 9 bases, with 5 bases of the junction left unmatched. This CDR3 has 14 amino acids. The full variable domain, with the rest looked up from reference TRBV2 and TRBJ1-6, is EPEVTQTPSHQVTQMGQEVILRCVPISNHLYFYWYRQILGQKVEFLVSFYNNEISEKSEIFDDQFSVERPDGSNFTLKIRSTKLEDSAMYFCASSGQGMGSPLHFGNGTRLTVT.

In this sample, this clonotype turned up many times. The CDR3 DNA sequence: TGTGCCAGCAGTCATCGTCGGGACAGGGGTAATCAGCCCCAGCATTTT. Amino acids: CASSHRRDRGNQPQHF. The chain has TRBV27 and TRBJ1-5, with 10 positions matching TRBD1. The CDR3 consists of 16 residues. Trimming took 5 bases from V and 4 from J; bases not matched to a gene: 8. Per germline, CDR1 MNHEY and CDR2 SMNVEV (reference sequence).

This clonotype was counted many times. CDR3 region: CASSPTGRSYEQYF. DNA of the CDR3: TGTGCCAGCAGCCCGACGGGTAGATCCTACGAGCAGTACTTC. The chain couples TRBV12-3 or TRBV12-4 to TRBJ2-7, with no clear D. This CDR3 contains 14 residues. V lost 6 bases, J lost 1 base, and 13 bases lay in between.

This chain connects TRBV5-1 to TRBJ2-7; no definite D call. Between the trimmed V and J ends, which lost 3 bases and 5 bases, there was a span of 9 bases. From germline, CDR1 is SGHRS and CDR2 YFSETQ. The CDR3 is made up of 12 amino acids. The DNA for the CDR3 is TGCGCCAGCAGCTACCAATCTCACGAGCAGTACTTC. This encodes CASSYQSHEQYF. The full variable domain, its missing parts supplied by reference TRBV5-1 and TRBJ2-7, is KAGVTQTPRYLIKTRGQQVTLSCSPISGHRSVSWYQQTPGQGLQFLFEYFSETQRNKGNFPGRFSGRQFSNSRSEMNVSTLELGDSALYLCASSYQSHEQYFGPGTRLTVT.

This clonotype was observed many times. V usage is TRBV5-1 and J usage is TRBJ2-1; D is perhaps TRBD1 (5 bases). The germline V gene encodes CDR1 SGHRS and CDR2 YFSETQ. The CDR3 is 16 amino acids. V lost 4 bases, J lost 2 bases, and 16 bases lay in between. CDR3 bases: TGCGCCAGCAGCGAAACTCAATGGGGCACCTACAATGAGCAGTTCTTC. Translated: CASSETQWGTYNEQFF.

The CDR3 DNA follows: TGTGCCAGCAGCGTACGGGCAGGGGTAAGGAATGAGCAGTTCTTC. Translation: CASSVRAGVRNEQFF. This chain joins TRBV9 and TRBJ2-1; tentative D call: TRBD1 (6 bases). Between the trimmed V and J ends, which lost 1 base and 7 bases, there was a span of 15 bases. Germline CDR1 reads SGDLS; CDR2 reads YYNGEE. CDR3 size: 15 residues.

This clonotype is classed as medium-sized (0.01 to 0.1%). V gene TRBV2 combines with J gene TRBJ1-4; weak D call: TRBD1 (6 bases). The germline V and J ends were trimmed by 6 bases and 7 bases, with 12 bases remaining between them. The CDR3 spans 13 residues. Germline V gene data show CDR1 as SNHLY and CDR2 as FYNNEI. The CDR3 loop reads CASRGQGTEKLFF. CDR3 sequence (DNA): TGTGCCAGCAGAGGTCAGGGGACTGAAAAACTGTTTTTT.

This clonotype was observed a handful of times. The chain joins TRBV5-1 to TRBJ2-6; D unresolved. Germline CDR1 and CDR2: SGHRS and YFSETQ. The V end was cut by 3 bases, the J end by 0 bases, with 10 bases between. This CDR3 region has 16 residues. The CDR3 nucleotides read TGCGCCAGCAGCTACCGGACGGACTCTGGGGCCAACGTCCTGACTTTC. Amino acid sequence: CASSYRTDSGANVLTF.

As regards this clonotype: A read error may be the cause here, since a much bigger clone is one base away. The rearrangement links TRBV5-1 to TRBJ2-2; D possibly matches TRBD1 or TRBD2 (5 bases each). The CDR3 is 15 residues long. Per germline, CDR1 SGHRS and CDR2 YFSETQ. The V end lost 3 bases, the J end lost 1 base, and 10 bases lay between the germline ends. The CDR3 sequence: CASSYLGGNTGELFF. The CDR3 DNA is TGCGCCAGCAGCTATCTTGGGGGGAACACCGGGGAGCTGTTTTTT.